Given below is one TCR beta chain in context. Its cognate antigen is unknown. The entry originates in a study of OX40 agonist ivuxolimab in advanced cancers. For the study at large: Ivuxolimab, which is an agonistic anti-OX40 (CD134) antibody, was administered to the patients.

Regarding the study as a whole: Those patients achieving a partial response at 0.1-3.0 mg/kg showed among the lowest clonal expansion.

Some clones are missing from TCRdb's copy, which holds only in-frame ones; the method was immunoSEQ multiplex PCR. The sample includes 45,000 to 55,000 clones, 94% seen only once; the top ten take roughly 12%. If patients had autoimmune disease history or systemic immunosuppression, they were excluded. Between the trimmed V and J ends, which lost 6 bases and 3 bases, there was a span of 18 bases. There are 15 residues in the CDR3. Germline V lookup: CDR1 MDHEN, CDR2 SYDVKM. This sequence joins TRBV28 and TRBJ2-7; either TRBD1 or TRBD2 may supply D (6 bases each). Sequencing was performed on CD4+ or CD8+ T cells sorted from blood, taken in a trial of the OX40 agonist ivuxolimab. The receptor was isolated from an adult with an advanced solid tumor such as melanoma, head and neck, liver or kidney cancer. The CDR3 DNA is TGTGCCAGCAGCCCCGGACAGACTAGGGGCTACGAGCAGTACTTC. Amino acid sequence: CASSPGQTRGYEQYF.